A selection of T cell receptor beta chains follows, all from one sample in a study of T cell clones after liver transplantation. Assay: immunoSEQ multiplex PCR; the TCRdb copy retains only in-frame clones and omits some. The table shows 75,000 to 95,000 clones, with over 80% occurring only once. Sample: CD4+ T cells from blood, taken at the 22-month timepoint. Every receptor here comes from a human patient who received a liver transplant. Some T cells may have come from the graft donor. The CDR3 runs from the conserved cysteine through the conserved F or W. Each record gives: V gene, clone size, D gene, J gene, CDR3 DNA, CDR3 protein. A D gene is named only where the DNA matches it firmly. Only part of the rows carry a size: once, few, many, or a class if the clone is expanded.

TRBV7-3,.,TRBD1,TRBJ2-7,TGTGCCAGCAGCTTATTGCCAGGGGGCACCTACGAGCAGTACTTC,CASSLLPGGTYEQYF
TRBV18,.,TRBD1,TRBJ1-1,TGTGCCAGCTCACCACCGACAGGGAGAAACACTGAAGCTTTCTTT,CASSPPTGRNTEAFF
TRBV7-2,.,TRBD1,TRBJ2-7,TGTGCCAGCAGCCCAGGACAGGGAAGCTCCTACGAGCAGTACTTC,CASSPGQGSSYEQYF
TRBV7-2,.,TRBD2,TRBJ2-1,TGTGCCAGCAGCCTGACTAGCGGGACCGGCACGGATGAGCAGTTCTTC,CASSLTSGTGTDEQFF
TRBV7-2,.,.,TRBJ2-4,TGTGCCAGCAGCTCCCCCGTGGGGGCGGGACCCAAAAACATTCAGTACTTC,CASSSPVGAGPKNIQYF
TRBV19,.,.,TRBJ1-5,TGTGCCAGTAGTACTCTAACAGCTAGCAATCAGCCCCAGCATTTT,CASSTLTASNQPQHF
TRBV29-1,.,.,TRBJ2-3,TGCAGCGTAGAACAGGGCACAGATACGCAGTATTTT,CSVEQGTDTQYF
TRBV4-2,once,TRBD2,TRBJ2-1,TGTGCCAGCAGCCGGGGCGGTGGCACTAGCGGACCTTACAATGAGCAGTTCTTC,CASSRGGGTSGPYNEQFF
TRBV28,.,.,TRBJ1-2,TGTGCCAGCAGTTTAACGGGACATGGGACGGGCTACACCTTC,CASSLTGHGTGYTF
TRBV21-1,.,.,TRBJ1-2,TGTGCCAGCAGCTCGGTAGAGGGGGCCCTTTCTGACTACACCTTC,CASSSVEGALSDYTF
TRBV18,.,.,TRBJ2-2,TGTGCCAGCTCACCGGCTTGGTCGTACTCCGCGGGGCTGTTTTTT,CASSPAWSYSAGLFF
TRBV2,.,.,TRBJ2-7,TGTGCCAGCAGCGAAGGTAGGCGCGGAGGTTCCTACGAGCAGTACTTC,CASSEGRRGGSYEQYF
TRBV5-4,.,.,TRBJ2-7,TGTGCCAGCAGCTTGGCCCGGCAGGGATCCTACGAGCAGTACTTC,CASSLARQGSYEQYF
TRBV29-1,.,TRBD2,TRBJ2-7,TGCAGCGTCGGGACTAGCGGTTCCTACGAGCAGTACTTC,CSVGTSGSYEQYF
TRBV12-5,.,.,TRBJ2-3,TGTGCTAGTGATTGGGGCTCGGGGGCAGATACGCAGTATTTT,CASDWGSGADTQYF
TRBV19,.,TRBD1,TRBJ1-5,TGTGCCAGTAGTATGGCAGGGGGGCCGGATAGCAATCAGCCCCAGCATTTT,CASSMAGGPDSNQPQHF
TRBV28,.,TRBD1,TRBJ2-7,TGTGCCAGCAGTCAAAGACAGGGGGCCTACGAGCAGTACTTC,CASSQRQGAYEQYF